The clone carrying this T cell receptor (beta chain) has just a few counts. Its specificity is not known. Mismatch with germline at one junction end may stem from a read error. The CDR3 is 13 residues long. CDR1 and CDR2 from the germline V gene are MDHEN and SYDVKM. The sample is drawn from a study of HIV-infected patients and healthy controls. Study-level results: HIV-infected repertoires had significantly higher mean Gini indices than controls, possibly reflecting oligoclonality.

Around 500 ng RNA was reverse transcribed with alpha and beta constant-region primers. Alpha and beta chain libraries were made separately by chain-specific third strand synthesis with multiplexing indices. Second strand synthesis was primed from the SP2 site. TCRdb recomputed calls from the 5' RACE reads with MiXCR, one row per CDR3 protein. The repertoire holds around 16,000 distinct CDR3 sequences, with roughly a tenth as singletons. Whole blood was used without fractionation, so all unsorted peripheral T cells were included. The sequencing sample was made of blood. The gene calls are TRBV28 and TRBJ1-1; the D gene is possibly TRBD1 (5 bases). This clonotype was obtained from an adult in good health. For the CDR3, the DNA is TGTGTCAGCAGTCCCAGGGAGATGACTGAAGCTTTCTTT. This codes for CVSSPREMTEAFF. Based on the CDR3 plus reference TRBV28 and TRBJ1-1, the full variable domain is DVKVTQSSRYLVKRTGEKVFLECVQDMDHENMFWYRQDPGLGLRLIYFSYDVKMKEKGDIPEGYSVSREKKERFSLILESASTNQTSMYLCVSSPREMTEAFFGQGTRLTVV.